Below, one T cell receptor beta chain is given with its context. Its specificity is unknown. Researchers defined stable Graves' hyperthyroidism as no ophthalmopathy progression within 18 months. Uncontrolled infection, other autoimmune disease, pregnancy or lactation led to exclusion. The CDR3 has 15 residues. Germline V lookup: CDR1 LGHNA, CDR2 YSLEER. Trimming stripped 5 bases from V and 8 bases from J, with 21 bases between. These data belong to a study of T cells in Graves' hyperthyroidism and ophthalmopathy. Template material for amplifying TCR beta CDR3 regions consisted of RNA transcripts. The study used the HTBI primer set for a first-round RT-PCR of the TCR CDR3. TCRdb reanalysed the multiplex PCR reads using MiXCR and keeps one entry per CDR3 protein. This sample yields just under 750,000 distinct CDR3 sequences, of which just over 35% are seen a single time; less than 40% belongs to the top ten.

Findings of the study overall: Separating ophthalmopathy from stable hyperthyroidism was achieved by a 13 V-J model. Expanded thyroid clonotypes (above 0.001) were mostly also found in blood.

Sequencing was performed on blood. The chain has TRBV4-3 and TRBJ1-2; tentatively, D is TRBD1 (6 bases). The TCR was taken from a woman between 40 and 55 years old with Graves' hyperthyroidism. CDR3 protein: CASSYLPQQGGGYTF. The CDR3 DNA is TGCGCCAGCAGCTATCTACCGCAACAGGGCGGAGGCTACACCTTC.